This T cell receptor beta chain was profiled in a study of ipilimumab plus nivolumab after autologous stem cell transplantation. Study summary: The myeloma group: high-risk transplant-naive, or relapse within 3 years after first autologous transplant. Study-level points and caveats: Authors suggest TCR repertoire, Treg phenotype and gut microbiota support further study.

Patients got 3 mg/kg IV nivolumab weeks 1, 4, 7, 10, then biweekly through week 26. As to this clone: As yet, its antigen is unknown.

The CDR3 sequence is 16 residues long. The V end lost 0 bases, the J end lost 11 bases, and 22 bases lay between the germline ends. Looked up from germline, CDR1 is LNHDA and CDR2 is SQIVND (reference sequence). TCRdb's copy holds only in-frame clones and misses some; the assay was immunoSEQ multiplex PCR. The sample lists around 12,000 clones; 75% were seen once. The chain combines TRBV19 with TRBJ1-1, with no clear D. Sequenced here: PBMCs, sampled in a trial of ipilimumab plus nivolumab as post-transplant consolidation. The clonotype comes from a male donor with multiple myeloma. This CDR3 is CASSIERERVNNWAFF. The CDR3 DNA sequence: TGTGCCAGTAGTATAGAAAGGGAGAGGGTGAATAATTGGGCTTTCTTT.